A single T cell receptor (beta chain) is shown here with its context. The CDR3 consists of 15 residues. Trimming pared 1 base from V and 4 bases from J, leaving 10 bases between. Germline CDR1 is SEHNR and CDR2 is FQNEAQ (reference sequence). TCR beta was sequenced from blood CD8+ and CD4+ T cells. Each multiple sclerosis control was a treatment-naive patient with relapsing-remitting disease that was either stable or active. This entry comes from a study of CD8 T cells in Susac syndrome. RNA was extracted with the RNeasy kit, and a quantity of roughly 0.5 to 1 ug was reverse transcribed using random hexamers. Amplification of TCR beta CDR3 across 54 Vbeta and 13 Jbeta was performed with immunoSEQ multiplex PCR. TCRdb reanalysed the immunoSEQ multiplex PCR reads using MiXCR and keeps one entry per CDR3 protein. This sample has more than 200,000 distinct CDR3 sequences; 90% to 95% occur once, and the top ten carry roughly 0.15%.

The chain is built from TRBV7-9 and TRBJ1-4; D perhaps matches TRBD1 (6 bases). The sample taken for sequencing was CD8+ T cells from PBMCs. The TCR originated in a human donor with multiple sclerosis. CDR3: CASSLDRALNEKLFF. The CDR3 bases are TGTGCCAGCAGCTTAGACAGGGCCCTTAATGAAAAACTGTTTTTT.